This TCR beta chain was found in a study of lymphopenia after photon versus proton radiotherapy (dated by TCRdb to the late 2010s). With regard to the full study: Photon and proton radiation therapy were compared by the study for their immunological effects in patients with gastrointestinal tumors who developed high-grade lymphopenia. The study aimed to characterize how the two radiation modalities differ in their impact on the immune system. The cohort comprised about 22 patients with gastrointestinal tumors who received either photon or proton therapy and then developed lymphopenia.

The full study reports these points: Across the cohort, among patients who died, a greater drop in TCR diversity after the nadir was inversely correlated with overall survival time. Proton-treated patients stayed relatively stable during treatment, while photon-treated patients lost naive T cells and TCR diversity and gained effector/memory populations. The survival association was assessed only in patients who died, and the authors presented better survival with proton therapy as a possibility rather than a demonstrated result. After the lymphocyte count nadir, repertoires from photon-treated patients showed oligoclonal expansion, particularly of CD8+ Temra cells, and this expansion drove the decline in diversity.

CDR1 and CDR2 are read off the germline V gene as SGHRS and YFSETQ. Reading from cysteine to phenylalanine, the CDR3 counts 16 amino acids. The retained sequence is limited to the CDR3, 48 bases, with the frame set at the first base. The junction shows trimming of 4 bases on V and 5 bases on J, plus 21 bases between the germline ends. As to this clone: The antigen it binds to is not known. Base qualities are not at hand, and no much larger clone is one base apart.

Library construction relied on the immunoSEQ multiplex PCR assay. T cell repertoires were profiled with deep sequencing of rearranged TCR beta loci together with multiparametric flow cytometry. The clones in this table, taken by TCRdb from immuneACCESS, are in-frame only. Not every clone is retained; where verified, under half of the shortfall comes from an unresolved V gene, and the cause of the rest is unknown. The sample has about 17,000 clones on record, 84% of them singletons. The ten largest clonotypes hold 20% to 25% of the sample. This sequence uses TRBV5-1 and TRBJ2-5; TRBD2 could be the D gene, as 6 bases match. The clonotype comes from an older man with pancreatic cancer. The specimen was peripheral blood, collected from a patient treated with proton-based radiotherapy. The DNA is as follows: TGCGCCAGCAGCCGTGAGAGTATTGCGGGGAGGGAGACCCAGTACTTC. Its protein product is CASSRESIAGRETQYF.